Each of the 9 T cell receptor beta chains below was sequenced from the same sample in a study of OX40 agonist ivuxolimab in advanced cancers. TCRdb's table, derived via immunoSEQ multiplex PCR, lists solely in-frame clones and lacks some. The repertoire holds approximately 52,000 clones, with 70% to 90% as singletons. The starting material was CD4+ or CD8+ T cells sorted from blood, obtained in a trial of the OX40 agonist ivuxolimab. These receptor sequences come from an adult with an advanced solid tumor such as melanoma, head and neck, liver or kidney cancer.

CDR3 DNA sequence: TGCGCCAGCAGCCAGTCGACGGACGGAAGTTCTTTCTTT. Its protein is CASSQSTDGSSFF. The chain couples TRBV5-1 to TRBJ1-1, with D uncertain. The CDR3 contains 13 residues. CDR1 and CDR2 from the germline V gene are SGHRS and YFSETQ. V was shortened by 4 bases and J by 12 bases, with 19 bases between the two germline ends.

This clone was found once. The chain carries TRBV6-1 and TRBJ1-2; weak D call: TRBD1 (6 bases). Trimming removed 8 bases at V and 4 bases at J, with 14 bases between. Per the germline V gene, CDR1 is MNHNS and CDR2 is SASEGT. The CDR3 loop spans 13 amino acids. The CDR3: CASRRGGGYGYTF. DNA of the CDR3: TGTGCCAGCCGGAGAGGGGGTGGCTATGGCTACACCTTC.

V is TRBV2 and J is TRBJ2-5; D not resolved. Germline loops: CDR1 SNHLY, CDR2 FYNNEI. The CDR3 is 12 residues long. Trimming left V 0 bases short and J 5 bases short, with 4 bases between. CDR3 sequence: CASSEAWETQYF. The CDR3 DNA reads TGTGCCAGCAGTGAAGCATGGGAGACCCAGTACTTC.

The chain joins TRBV30 to TRBJ2-3, with TRBD1 as a possible D gene (6 bases). From germline, CDR1 is GTSNPN and CDR2 SVGIG (reference sequence). This CDR3 is 14 amino acids long. The V gene lost 4 bases and the J gene lost 1 base, with 12 bases spanning the gap. CDR3 amino acids: CAWKGELGTDTQYF. The CDR3 nucleotides are TGTGCCTGGAAGGGGGAGCTGGGCACAGATACGCAGTATTTT. The full variable domain, completed using reference TRBV30 and TRBJ2-3, is SQTIHQWPATLVQPVGSPLSLECTVEGTSNPNLYWYRQAAGRGLQLLFYSVGIGQISSEVPQNLSASRPQDRQFILSSKKLLLSDSGFYLCAWKGELGTDTQYFGPGTRLTVL.

This chain links TRBV7-2 with TRBJ2-1; 8 bases are a match to TRBD1. V shed 4 bases and J 8 bases; nucleotides not matched to a gene: 7. Germline V CDR1 and CDR2: SGHTA, FQGNSA. The CDR3 is 14 amino acids. This chain's CDR3 is CASSSRQGTDEQFF. The CDR3 DNA follows: TGTGCCAGCAGCTCTCGACAGGGGACGGATGAGCAGTTCTTC.

About this clone: At one boundary the junction diverges from the germline segment, which might be a read error. The chain couples TRBV2 to TRBJ2-1, with D perhaps given as TRBD1 or TRBD2 (5 bases each). From germline, CDR1 is SNHLY and CDR2 FYNNEI. The CDR3 is 15 amino acids. The CDR3 DNA reads as TGTGCCAGCAGGGAAGGGGCTAGCCCCTACAATGAGCAGTTCTTC. Translating gives CASREGASPYNEQFF.

Only a few counts were recorded for this clone. The chain carries TRBV10-3 and TRBJ2-2; 7 bases match TRBD2. The CDR3 runs to 11 residues. J was trimmed by 7 bases and V by 11 bases; bases with no gene match: 4. Germline lookup yields CDR1 ENHRY and CDR2 SYGVKD. The CDR3 DNA reads TGTGCCTCCACGGGAGGCGGGGAGCTGTTTTTT. Translated, it gives CASTGGGELFF.

This rearrangement joins TRBV6-5 to TRBJ2-7, with TRBD2 matching over 9 bases. The CDR3 is 13 residues long. Germline CDR1 reads MNHEY; CDR2 reads SVGAGI. V gave up 8 bases and J gave up 7 bases; unmatched junction bases: 9. The CDR3: CASGRPSGIEQYF. The CDR3 DNA is TGTGCCAGCGGTAGACCTAGCGGGATTGAGCAGTACTTC.

V is TRBV6-5 and J is TRBJ2-7; 9 bases fit TRBD2. V was clipped by 5 bases and J by 3 bases; unmatched bases: 8. The CDR3 is made up of 15 amino acids. Germline CDR1 reads MNHEY; CDR2 reads SVGAGI. CDR3 protein: CASSSTGLASYEQYF. The DNA for the CDR3 is TGTGCCAGCAGTAGTACGGGACTAGCCAGCTACGAGCAGTACTTC.